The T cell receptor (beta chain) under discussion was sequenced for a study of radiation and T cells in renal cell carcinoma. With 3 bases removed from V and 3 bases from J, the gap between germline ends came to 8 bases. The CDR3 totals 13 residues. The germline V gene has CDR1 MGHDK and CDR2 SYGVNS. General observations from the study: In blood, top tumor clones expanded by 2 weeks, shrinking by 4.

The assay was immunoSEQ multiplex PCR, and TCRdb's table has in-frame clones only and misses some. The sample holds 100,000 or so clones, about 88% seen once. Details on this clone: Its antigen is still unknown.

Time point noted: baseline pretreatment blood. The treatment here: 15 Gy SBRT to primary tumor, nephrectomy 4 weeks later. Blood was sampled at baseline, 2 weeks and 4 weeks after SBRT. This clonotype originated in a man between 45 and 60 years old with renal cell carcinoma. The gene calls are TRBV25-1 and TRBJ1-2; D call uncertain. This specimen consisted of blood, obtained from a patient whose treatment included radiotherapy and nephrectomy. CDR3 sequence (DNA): TGTGCCAGCAGTGATTATACCCACTATGGCTACACCTTC. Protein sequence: CASSDYTHYGYTF.